Listed below are T cell receptor beta chains from one sample, sequenced in a study of beta chain features in type 1 diabetes. Repertoires were generated with immunoSEQ multiplex PCR, while TCRdb's copy carries only in-frame clones and drops some. The repertoire includes approximately 250,000 clones, 16% of them detected once, and 0.07% to 0.095% sits in the top ten. The sequencing sample was made of naive CD4+ T cells from blood. These receptors were obtained from a man younger than 40 with type 1 diabetes. CDR3s include the opening cysteine and the closing phenylalanine or tryptophan.

v_gene	j_gene	len	CDR3aa
TRBV7-2	TRBJ1-1	12	CASSSLPTEAFF
TRBV4-3	TRBJ2-5	14	CASSSSGSRETQYF
TRBV2	TRBJ2-3	16	CASSQSGSPSTDTQYF
TRBV19	TRBJ2-7	15	CASSIFGTDSYEQYF
TRBV7-9	TRBJ2-7	14	CASSPGQGNYEQYF
TRBV7-9	TRBJ1-4	14	CASSLDSLNEKLFF
TRBV4-2	TRBJ2-7	15	CASSPTGAGPYEQYF
TRBV5-1	TRBJ2-5	14	CASSLDGTAETQYF
TRBV19	TRBJ2-1	15	CASSIMLASYNEQFF
TRBV5-4	TRBJ2-5	15	CASSFADSFQETQYF
TRBV4-2	TRBJ1-1	15	CATKDLDRGNTEAFF
TRBV18	TRBJ2-3	14	CAAKEGGRHGTQYF
TRBV5-1	TRBJ2-5	13	CASVGTPGETQYF
TRBV9	TRBJ2-3	14	CASSVSASTDTQYF
TRBV5-6	TRBJ2-5	12	CASSFGSQTQYF
TRBV30	TRBJ1-4	14	CAWSVRGVNEKLFF
TRBV7-9	TRBJ1-2	15	CASSHEPGQVYGYTF
TRBV25-1	TRBJ2-7	11	CASSGYYEQYF
TRBV10-3	TRBJ2-7	15	CAISESLGTGGEQYF
TRBV7-2	TRBJ2-5	14	CASSLDRGRETQYF
TRBV6-6	TRBJ2-5	11	CASSWQETQYF
TRBV18	TRBJ2-5	14	CASSPAPVQETQYF
TRBV6-4	TRBJ1-1	15	CASSETGLGFVEAFF
TRBV29-1	TRBJ2-1	14	CSVATSGFYNEQFF
TRBV28	TRBJ1-5	12	CASSSTDQPQHF
TRBV23-1	TRBJ2-3	16	CASSHPGQPSTDTQYF
TRBV29-1	TRBJ1-5	15	CSVVLGGQRNQPQHF
TRBV7-2	TRBJ1-2	14	CASSPLDRAGGYTF
TRBV4-3	TRBJ2-5	14	CASSQDRARNAQYF
TRBV10-3	TRBJ2-7	11	CAISEDTVKYF
TRBV27	TRBJ2-7	15	CASSFQVGVTYEQYF
TRBV10-1	TRBJ2-6	13	CASSDGLANVLTF
TRBV10-1	TRBJ2-6	17	CASSEYWDTAGANVLTF
TRBV4-1	TRBJ2-7	14	CASSQVGRPYEQYF
TRBV5-1	TRBJ2-3	14	CASSFVGSTDTQYF
TRBV14	TRBJ2-1	15	CASSQVGTSGNEQFF
TRBV2	TRBJ2-4	14	CASSARQGGNIQYF
TRBV30	TRBJ1-2	12	CSGQGFNYGYTF
TRBV11-2	TRBJ2-7	14	CASSLDPRRYEQYF
TRBV6-1	TRBJ2-1	14	CASRDRDRENEQFF
TRBV7-9	TRBJ1-5	14	CASSPSMGSQPQHF
TRBV29-1	TRBJ2-5	13	CSVGPRGSETQYF
TRBV10-2	TRBJ2-1	14	CASSVEGIGNEQFF
TRBV7-8	TRBJ2-7	13	CASSLVVGSEQYF